The 30 T cell receptor beta chains below were found in one sample sequenced in a study of blood T cell repertoires in COVID-19. TCRdb keeps only in-frame clones here, not all; method: immunoSEQ multiplex PCR. This table holds around 300,000 clones, 90% found once. Sequencing was carried out using PBMCs or T cells enriched from blood (not recorded which). All receptors come from a woman younger than 30 with acute COVID-19.

This clone has just a few counts. The chain couples TRBV21-1 to TRBJ2-2; TRBD2 reflects the table's D call only, with no check against the DNA. TRBV21-1 is listed as a pseudogene. The CDR3 contains 13 residues. The CDR3 sequence: CASNKTAAGELFF. The CDR3 DNA sequence: TGTGCCAGCAACAAAACAGCGGCCGGGGAGCTGTTTTTT.

The chain combines TRBV7-9 with TRBJ2-1; no definite D call. Germline-derived CDR1 and CDR2 are SEHNR and FQNEAQ (reference sequence). The ends were cut back, 4 bases at V and 7 bases at J, with 5 bases in the middle. This CDR3 region has 11 residues. CDR3 residues: CASSSLNEQFF. Written as DNA, the CDR3 is TGTGCCAGCAGCTCTTTAAATGAGCAGTTCTTC.

The rearrangement joins TRBV14 to TRBJ1-3; D uncertain. The germline V gene has CDR1 SGHDN and CDR2 FVKESK. The germline V and J ends were trimmed by 4 bases and 2 bases, with 12 bases remaining between them. The CDR3 spans 15 residues. CDR3 sequence reads: CASSRARGPGNTIYF. For the CDR3, the DNA is TGTGCCAGCAGCCGGGCCAGAGGGCCTGGAAACACCATATATTTT.

This chain uses TRBV13 with TRBJ1-5, with TRBD1 identical over 7 bases. The CDR3 spans 15 residues. V was clipped by 3 bases and J by 2 bases; unmatched bases: 4. Germline CDR1 PRHDT, CDR2 FYEKMQ (reference sequence). CDR3 region: CASSFGQGGNQPQHF. The CDR3 region has the DNA TGTGCCAGCAGCTTTGGGCAGGGGGGCAATCAGCCCCAGCATTTT.

This chain joins TRBV6-2 or TRBV6-3 and TRBJ1-1, with 11 bases fitting TRBD1. The CDR3 spans 16 residues. Germline assignment: CDR1 MNHEY and CDR2 SVGEGT. V shed 5 bases and J 3 bases; nucleotides not matched to a gene: 8. CDR3 nucleotide sequence: TGTGCCAGCAGTCAACTCCCGGGACAGGGGGACACTGAAGCTTTCTTT. Amino acids: CASSQLPGQGDTEAFF.

This clone is a singleton in its sample. V is TRBV18 and J is TRBJ1-4; D remains unclear. From germline, CDR1 is KGHSH and CDR2 LQKENI. V was trimmed by 1 base and J by 7 bases, leaving 13 bases between them. This CDR3 region has 15 residues. CDR3 bases: TGTGCCAGCTCACCACTCCGCCGCCTCGGTGAAAAACTGTTTTTT. It translates to CASSPLRRLGEKLFF.

J is TRBJ2-5 and V is TRBV18; maybe TRBD1 (5 bases). Germline CDR1 KGHSH, CDR2 LQKENI. The ends were cut back, 3 bases at V and 2 bases at J, with 10 bases in the middle. This CDR3 has 14 residues. CDR3 DNA sequence: TGTGCCAGCTCACCGCTCCGGACACAAGAGACCCAGTACTTC. It codes for CASSPLRTQETQYF.

V usage is TRBV12-3 or TRBV12-4 and J usage is TRBJ2-7, with 8 bases aligning to TRBD1. The V and J ends lost 6 bases and 5 bases, in that order; junction bases with no gene match: 3. The CDR3 runs 12 residues. CDR3 in DNA: TGTGCCAGCAGCCGGGACAGGAACGAGCAGTACTTC. It yields the protein CASSRDRNEQYF.

This chain uses TRBV18 with TRBJ1-4; 7 nucleotides match TRBD1. Germline CDR1 and CDR2: KGHSH and LQKENI. The CDR3 has 16 residues. Trimming took 5 bases from V and 0 from J; bases not matched to a gene: 6. The CDR3 sequence is CASSTGQRATNEKLFF. The CDR3 bases are TGTGCCAGCTCAACGGGACAGCGCGCAACTAATGAAAAACTGTTTTTT.

This clone occurred once. The J gene is TRBJ2-2, the V gene TRBV11-1; 10 bases are a match to TRBD1. The CDR3 consists of 14 residues. V dropped 4 bases and J dropped 7; count of bases not matched to a gene: 3. CDR1 is SGHAT and CDR2 is FQDESV in the germline V gene (reference sequence). CDR3 region: CASSSGQGIGELFF. The CDR3 DNA is TGTGCCAGCAGCTCGGGACAGGGGATCGGGGAGCTGTTTTTT.

This chain connects TRBV14 to TRBJ2-1; the match to TRBD2 covers 8 bases. The junction had 10 bases not matched to a gene; V was cut back by 5 bases and J by 4 bases. Germline CDR1 and CDR2: SGHDN and FVKESK. CDR3 length: 16 amino acids. DNA of the CDR3: TGTGCCAGCAGCACAACAACTAGCGGATTATACAATGAGCAGTTCTTC. This sequence encodes CASSTTTSGLYNEQFF.

This clone was counted once. The J gene is TRBJ1-1, the V gene TRBV9; 7 nucleotides align to TRBD1. The CDR3 totals 15 residues. In germline, CDR1 is SGDLS, CDR2 YYNGEE. Trimming removed 4 bases from V and 4 bases from J; junction bases left unmatched: 10. CDR3 loop: CASSSYDRDATEAFF. The CDR3 DNA reads as TGTGCCAGCAGCTCTTATGACAGGGACGCCACTGAAGCTTTCTTT.

The chain employs TRBV14 and TRBJ2-3, with 7 bases matching TRBD1. The CDR3 sequence is 15 residues long. From germline, CDR1 is SGHDN and CDR2 FVKESK. Trimming took 5 bases from V and 1 from J; bases not matched to a gene: 6. The CDR3: CASSYVTGGTDTQYF. In DNA, the CDR3 is TGTGCCAGCAGCTACGTCACAGGGGGCACAGATACGCAGTATTTT.

The gene calls are TRBV6-5 and TRBJ2-7; possibly TRBD1 for D (6 bases). V was cut by 7 bases and J by 3 bases, with 19 bases left in between. CDR1 MNHEY and CDR2 SVGAGI come from the germline V gene. The CDR3 spans 15 residues. CDR3 sequence: CASKNPQTGLYEQYF. The CDR3 DNA reads TGTGCCAGCAAAAACCCTCAGACAGGTCTCTACGAGCAGTACTTC.

The J gene is TRBJ2-5, the V gene TRBV28; D unclear. The V gene's germline CDR1 is MDHEN and CDR2 SYDVKM. The CDR3 is 13 residues long. V lost 3 bases and J lost 0, with 5 bases in between. The CDR3 region is CASSFQYQETQYF. Here the CDR3 DNA reads TGTGCCAGCAGTTTCCAGTACCAAGAGACCCAGTACTTC.

The V call is TRBV18, the J call TRBJ2-7, with 13 bases lining up with TRBD2. Trimming cost V 1 base and J 0 bases; bases outside gene matches: 6. This CDR3 spans 18 amino acids. CDR1 and CDR2 (germline): KGHSH, LQKENI. The CDR3 sequence is CASSPRTSGGSSSYEQYF. CDR3 in DNA: TGTGCCAGCTCACCACGGACTAGCGGGGGCTCAAGCTCCTACGAGCAGTACTTC. Full variable domain (outside the CDR3, taken from reference TRBV18 and TRBJ2-7): NAGVMQNPRHLVRRRGQEARLRCSPMKGHSHVYWYRQLPEEGLKFMVYLQKENIIDESGMPKERFSAEFPKEGPSILRIQQVVRGDSAAYFCASSPRTSGGSSSYEQYFGPGTRLTVT.

V and J are TRBV30 and TRBJ1-2; TRBD1 matches at 8 bases. Germline CDR1 GTSNPN, CDR2 SVGIG (reference sequence). The ends lost 2 bases at V and 4 bases at J; junction bases unmatched: 18. This CDR3 comprises 18 residues. CDR3 bases: TGTGCCTGGAGTACCCCCGGGGCAGGGGGCGGGGGTTTCTATGGCTACACCTTC. Residues: CAWSTPGAGGGGFYGYTF.

This chain connects TRBV7-2 to TRBJ2-3; TRBD2 matches at 15 bases. Germline V gene sequence: CDR1 SGHTA, CDR2 FQGNSA. The length of the CDR3 is 18 residues. The V segment lost 1 base and the J segment 4 bases; nucleotides outside the gene matches: 6. This CDR3 is CASSLGTSGRASADTQYF. As DNA, the CDR3 is TGTGCCAGCAGCTTAGGGACTAGCGGGAGGGCCAGTGCAGATACGCAGTATTTT. Together with reference TRBV7-2 and TRBJ2-3, the CDR3 gives the full variable domain: GAGVSQSPSNKVTEKGKDVELRCDPISGHTALYWYRQSLGQGLEFLIYFQGNSAPDKSGLPSDRFSAERTGGSVSTLTIQRTQQEDSAVYLCASSLGTSGRASADTQYFGPGTRLTVL.

The rearrangement uses TRBV15 and TRBJ1-1, with D perhaps matching TRBD1 (6 bases). Trimming removed 5 bases at V and 6 bases at J, with 16 bases between. The CDR3 is 14 amino acids. CDR1 LNHNV and CDR2 YYDKDF come from the germline V gene (reference sequence). CDR3 DNA: TGTGCCACCAGCCGCACTGGACAGATGGCTGAAGCTTTCTTT. It is translated as CATSRTGQMAEAFF.

The rearrangement uses TRBV6-1 and TRBJ2-1; 7 nucleotides align to TRBD2. V lost 2 bases, J lost 15 bases, and 10 bases stayed unmatched. The CDR3 sequence is 13 residues long. In germline, CDR1 is MNHNS, CDR2 SASEGT. CDR3 protein: CASSETLAGEGFF. CDR3 DNA: TGTGCCAGCAGTGAAACCCTGGCGGGAGAGGGGTTCTTC.

V gene TRBV7-8 combines with J gene TRBJ1-2; 8 bases line up with TRBD1. CDR1 SGHVS and CDR2 FQNEAQ come from the germline V gene. Losses at the gene ends were 1 base for V and 3 bases for J; bases not matched to a gene: 4. The CDR3 runs 15 residues. For the CDR3, the DNA is TGTGCCAGCAGCTTAGGACAGGGGATCGACTATGGCTACACCTTC. Protein sequence: CASSLGQGIDYGYTF.

This chain joins TRBV30 and TRBJ2-4; TRBD2 matches 12 bases. Germline-derived CDR1 and CDR2 are GTSNPN and SVGIG (reference sequence). The V gene end was trimmed by 2 bases and the J gene end by 4 bases; junction bases not matched to a gene: 21. This CDR3 has 21 residues. The CDR3 nucleotides are TGTGCCTGGAGTCCCGGGGGGACTAGCGGGTTTTGGGGAACCTCAAAAAACATTCAGTACTTC. Its protein is CAWSPGGTSGFWGTSKNIQYF.

This chain joins TRBV28 and TRBJ2-7, with 8 bases lining up with TRBD1. The CDR3 sequence is 14 residues long. J gave up 2 bases and V 4 bases, and 4 bases lay outside the gene matches. CDR1 is MDHEN, CDR2 SYDVKM, per germline. This chain's CDR3 is CASSSTGAAYEQYF. The CDR3 DNA sequence: TGTGCCAGCAGTTCGACAGGGGCGGCCTACGAGCAGTACTTC.

The chain combines TRBV5-8 with TRBJ2-7, with a weak D call TRBD2 (6 bases). V gave up 2 bases and J gave up 4 bases, with 13 bases separating them. CDR3 length: 14 amino acids. CDR1 is SGHTS and CDR2 is YDEGEE in the germline V gene. The CDR3 DNA follows: TGTGCCAGCAGCTTTCGTGGGAGGAAGTACGAGCAGTACTTC. Its translation: CASSFRGRKYEQYF.

This clone was seen a few times. The rearrangement uses TRBV10-1 and TRBJ2-2; a weak D match, TRBD1 (6 bases). The CDR3 totals 13 residues. Germline lookup yields CDR1 WNHNN and CDR2 SYGVQD (reference sequence). Trimming took off 3 bases at V and 7 bases at J, with 9 bases between the two ends. The CDR3 sequence is CASSEQGYGELFF. CDR3 DNA sequence: TGCGCCAGCAGTGAACAGGGATACGGGGAGCTGTTTTTT.

This rearrangement joins TRBV7-2 to TRBJ2-5, with D unclear. Germline assignment: CDR1 SGHTA and CDR2 FQGNSA. The CDR3 runs 15 residues. V dropped 2 bases and J dropped 10 bases, with 20 bases sitting between them. CDR3 nucleotide sequence: TGTGCCAGCAGCTTAAGCGCCACCGCCGAAAGAGGCCAGTACTTC. Translating it yields CASSLSATAERGQYF.

The genes are TRBV29-1 and TRBJ2-5, with TRBD2 matching 13 bases. The germline V gene has CDR1 SQVTM and CDR2 ANQGSEA. V shed 4 bases, J shed 7 bases, and the junction held 9 bases outside the gene matches. CDR3 length: 15 residues. CDR3 bases: TGCAGCGTTGCCCCCGGACTAGCGGGAGTCGGGACCCAGTACTTC. This translates into CSVAPGLAGVGTQYF.

The chain joins TRBV7-9 to TRBJ2-5; 10 nucleotides agree with TRBD2. CDR1 is SEHNR and CDR2 is FQNEAQ in the germline V gene (reference sequence). The CDR3 has 18 residues. J gave up 5 bases and V 1 base, and 13 bases lay outside the gene matches. The CDR3 DNA follows: TGTGCCAGCAGCTTAGAAGCGTCTAGCGGGAGTATAGGGGAGACCCAGTACTTC. It translates to CASSLEASSGSIGETQYF. Drawing the rest from reference TRBV7-9 and TRBJ2-5, the complete variable domain is DTGVSQNPRHKITKRGQNVTFRCDPISEHNRLYWYRQTLGQGPEFLTYFQNEAQLEKSRLLSDRFSAERPKGSFSTLEIQRTEQGDSAMYLCASSLEASSGSIGETQYFGPGTRLLVL.

The chain has TRBV4-1 and TRBJ1-3; maybe TRBD1 (5 bases). CDR1 is MGHRA and CDR2 is YSYEKL in the germline V gene. Trimming shortened V by 0 bases and J by 2 bases, and 5 bases separated the two germline ends. This CDR3 region has 14 residues. This CDR3 reads CASSQETAGNTIYF. CDR3 DNA sequence: TGCGCCAGCAGCCAAGAGACAGCTGGAAACACCATATATTTT.

The rearrangement joins TRBV29-1 to TRBJ1-4; 9 positions agree with TRBD1. Per germline, CDR1 SQVTM and CDR2 ANQGSEA. V dropped 6 bases and J dropped 7; count of bases not matched to a gene: 6. The CDR3 spans 13 residues. The CDR3 reads CSVTTGGIEKLFF. In DNA form, the CDR3 reads TGCAGCGTCACCACAGGGGGCATTGAAAAACTGTTTTTT.